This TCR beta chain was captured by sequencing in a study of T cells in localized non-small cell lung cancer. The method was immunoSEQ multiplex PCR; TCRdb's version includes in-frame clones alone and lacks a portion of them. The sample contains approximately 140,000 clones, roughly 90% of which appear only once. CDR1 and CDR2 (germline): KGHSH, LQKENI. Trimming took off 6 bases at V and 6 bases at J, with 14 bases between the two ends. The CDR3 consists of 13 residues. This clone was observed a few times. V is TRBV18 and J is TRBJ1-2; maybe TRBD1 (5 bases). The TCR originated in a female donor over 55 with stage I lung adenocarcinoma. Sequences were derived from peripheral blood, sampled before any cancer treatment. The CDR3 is CASSPIEQDGYTF. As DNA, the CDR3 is TGTGCCAGCTCCCCCATTGAACAGGATGGCTACACCTTC.